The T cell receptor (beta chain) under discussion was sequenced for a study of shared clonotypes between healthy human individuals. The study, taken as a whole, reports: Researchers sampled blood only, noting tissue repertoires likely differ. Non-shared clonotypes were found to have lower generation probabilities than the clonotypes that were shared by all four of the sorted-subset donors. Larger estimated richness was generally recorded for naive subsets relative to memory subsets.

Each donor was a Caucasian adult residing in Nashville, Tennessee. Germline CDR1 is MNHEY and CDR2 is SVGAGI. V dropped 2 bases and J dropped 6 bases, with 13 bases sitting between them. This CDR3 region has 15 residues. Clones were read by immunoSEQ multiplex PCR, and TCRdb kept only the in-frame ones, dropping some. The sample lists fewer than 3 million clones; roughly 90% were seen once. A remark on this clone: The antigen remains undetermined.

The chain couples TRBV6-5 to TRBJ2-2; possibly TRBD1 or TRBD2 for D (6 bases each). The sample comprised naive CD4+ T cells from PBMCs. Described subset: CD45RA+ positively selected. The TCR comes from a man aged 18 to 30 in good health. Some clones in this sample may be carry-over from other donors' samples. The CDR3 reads CASSYALGGAGELFF. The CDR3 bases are TGTGCCAGCAGTTACGCCCTCGGGGGCGCCGGGGAGCTGTTTTTT.